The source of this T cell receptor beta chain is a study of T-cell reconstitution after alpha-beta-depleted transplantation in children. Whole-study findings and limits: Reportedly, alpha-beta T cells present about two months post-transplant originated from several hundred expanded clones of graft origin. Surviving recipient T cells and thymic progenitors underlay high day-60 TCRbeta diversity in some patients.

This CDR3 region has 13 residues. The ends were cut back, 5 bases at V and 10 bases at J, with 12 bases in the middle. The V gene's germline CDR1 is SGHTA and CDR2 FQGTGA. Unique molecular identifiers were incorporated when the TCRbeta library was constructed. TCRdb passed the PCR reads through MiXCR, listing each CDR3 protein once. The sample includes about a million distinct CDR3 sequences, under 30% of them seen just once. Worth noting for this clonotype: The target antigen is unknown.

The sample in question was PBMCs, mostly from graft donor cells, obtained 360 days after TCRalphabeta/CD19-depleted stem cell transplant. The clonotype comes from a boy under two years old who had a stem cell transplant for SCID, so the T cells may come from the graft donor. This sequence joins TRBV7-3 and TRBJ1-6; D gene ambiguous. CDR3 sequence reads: CASSHRHASPLHF. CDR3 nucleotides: TGTGCCAGCAGCCACCGACACGCGTCACCCCTCCACTTT.